This TCR beta chain was identified during a study of STAT5B mutations in CD4+ large granular lymphocyte leukemia. Study information: The CDR3 'QG' motif was associated with a particular HLA allele among healthy donors. Study results and limitations: Main leukemic clonotypes were patient-specific, but 20% to 25% appeared at low frequency elsewhere.

Per germline, CDR1 MDHEN and CDR2 SYDVKM. The CDR3 sequence is 13 residues long. V lost 9 bases and J 3 bases, leaving 15 bases between the germline ends. Using immunoSEQ multiplex PCR, the repertoire was profiled, and TCRdb retains in-frame clones only, with some absent. Of under 55,000 clones detected, around 85% appear once; the ten largest clones hold 2.6%. On this clone: Its antigen is unidentified.

The TCR sequence derives from a human donor in good health. The chain has TRBV28 and TRBJ2-7; D is ambiguous. Sequencing was performed on CD4+ T cells from blood buffy coats. The CDR3 loop reads CASNPTADYEQYF. In DNA, the CDR3 is TGTGCCAGTAACCCTACAGCTGACTACGAGCAGTACTTC.